The T cell receptor (beta chain) under discussion was sequenced for a study of blood T cell repertoires in COVID-19. Study context: Material from acute and convalescent COVID-19 was sourced from the United States, Italy and Spain.

Enrolled through a virtual design, the participants were between 18 and 89 years of age and came from fewer than 30 US areas. Participants' reported clinical history set cohort assignment. As processed by the authors: Estimation of nucleated cell counts relied on the amplification of reference gene primers. Method: immunoSEQ multiplex PCR; TCRdb's copy keeps in-frame clones and lacks some. Clone size and V and J calls were adopted from that table, with D and trimming inferred from the DNA. Of hundreds of thousands of clones in the sample, around 85% are singletons; the top ten hold around 10%. This clone appeared a single time. The trim removed 4 bases at V and 1 base at J, leaving 11 bases unmatched. The length of the CDR3 is 17 residues. From germline, CDR1 is SEHNR and CDR2 FQNEAQ (reference sequence).

The rearrangement links TRBV7-9 to TRBJ1-2, with 8 bases that match TRBD1. Source material: PBMCs or T cells enriched from blood (not recorded which). The clonotype originates from a woman aged 45-65 years with acute COVID-19. CDR3 sequence: CASSSVGQASLNYGYTF. CDR3 in DNA: TGTGCCAGCAGCTCCGTGGGACAGGCATCCCTTAACTATGGCTACACCTTC.